The sequence of this TCR beta chain was determined in a study of shared clonotypes between healthy human individuals (dated by TCRdb to 2020 to 2022). For context, the study as a whole: A couple of women and a few men aged 18 to 49 years were included in the cohort. To increase sequencing depth and limit assay-specific biases, different laboratories used diverse techniques to prepare libraries and sequence TCR repertoires. Blood TCR repertoires of a handful of healthy adults were deeply sequenced to estimate repertoire size and the extent of clonotype sharing between individuals. Between about 0.9 and 10 billion PBMCs per donor were obtained by leukapheresis. For each donor, CD4 naive and CD4 memory were each run on three plates, CD8 naive on two plates, and CD8 memory on one plate.

Study-wide conclusions, independent of this receptor: Across a few donors, around 5.4% of naive CD4, 3% to 3.5% of naive CD8, under 2.5% of memory CD4, and 0.4% to 0.45% of memory CD8 clonotypes were shared. Based on pairwise subsampling, the degree of clonotype sharing among donors was expected to be affected by sequencing depth. Because the study included a small number of donors, the genetic and exposure-history diversity represented was limited. Clonotypes shared by all four sorted-subset donors showed higher generation probabilities than non-shared clonotypes. Estimated clonotype richness was generally larger for naive than for memory subsets. Rarefaction of sorted-subset datasets indicated incomplete sequencing despite the large sequencing depth. Sampling was restricted to blood, and TCR repertoires in tissues likely differ from the TCR repertoires found in blood.

Using the deep immunoSEQ assay, TCR CDR3 regions were amplified from genomic DNA by multiplex PCR. Extracted genomic DNA from each cell subset was distributed evenly across all wells of several immunoSEQ 96-well plates, and each plate was treated as a replicate. Each replicate PCR for sorted subsets received around 210 ng genomic DNA, equal to tens of thousands of T cell genomes. Purified libraries were measured with a Qubit 3.0 fluorometer, size-checked on a Bioanalyzer 2100, and measured again with the KAPA Library Quantification kit. A separate single-read 150-cycle Illumina NextSeq 550 flow cell was used to sequence each immunoSEQ 96-well plate. Per the authors' processing: Because the immunoSEQ output included only junctional sequences and no quality scores, the filtering could not be the same as the filtering used for full-length reads. Sequences were annotated with PyIR, a Python wrapper for IgBLAST v1.9, using IMGT germline references to assign V/J genes and CDR3. Any read was removed if the V/J assignment was weak (E-value above 1e-6), the CDR3 was missing, or the read contained stop codons, out-of-frame junctions, or ambiguous translated residues. V3J clonotypes were defined as sequences sharing the same inferred V gene, J gene, and CDR3 amino acid sequence. To compute the percentage overlap between repertoires, the number of shared unique clonotypes was divided by the size of the smaller repertoire. Three approaches were used to assess repertoire richness: RTK rarefaction, the Chao1 estimator, and Recon v2.1 estimates of unobserved clonotypes. Generation probabilities were computed with OLGA for all TCRbeta clonotypes obtained by the gDNA method from several donors. This immuneACCESS table, as held by TCRdb, lists in-frame sequences with V and J called but not all clones. Of the missing ones, under half trace to an unresolved V gene in checked studies; the others have no known cause. Clone size and the V and J calls come from that table; the DNA yielded D and trimming. The sample data list some 900,000 clones, and around three quarters of these were observed just once. The biggest ten clones account for about 1.5% of the sample.

Remarks on this clone: Its recognized antigen is unknown. Per-base quality was not reported, and no clone a single base away is much larger than it.

The donors were healthy, HIV-negative adults who had no recently reported acute infections or vaccinations. Every donor was a Caucasian adult residing in Nashville, Tennessee, USA. CD4+ T cells were enriched by magnetic negative selection; naive cells were then positively selected on CD45RA, and the negative fraction formed the memory subset. Blood was collected by leukapheresis, and PBMCs were isolated by Ficoll-Histopaque density gradient centrifugation and then cryopreserved in liquid nitrogen vapor phase. Purity and quantity of every magnetically sorted T cell population were checked by analytical flow cytometry. From each sorted fraction, genomic DNA was isolated and quantified by UV absorbance on a Nanodrop 2000c. The sequence was obtained from a man aged 18 to 30 in good health. Sequenced input: memory CD4+ T cells sorted from blood. The sample's cell subset or site, from its label and the paper: CD45RA-negative fraction.

The base sequence is TGTGCCAGCAGCCTCGATATGACTAGCGGGGGCACGTACGAGCAGTACTTC. This gives the protein CASSLDMTSGGTYEQYF. This chain joins TRBV5-8 to TRBJ2-7; TRBD2 agrees with 12 junctional bases. From the cysteine up to the phenylalanine, the CDR3 has a length of 17 residues. Just CDR3 DNA is preserved here, 51 bases in frame from base 1. Per the germline V gene, SGHTS is the CDR1 and YDEGEE is the CDR2. Trimmed from V: 4 bases; trimmed from J: 4 bases; junction bases lacking a gene match: 12.